This is a list of T cell receptor beta chains from one sample in a study of T cell responses to AZD1222 COVID-19 vaccine. TCRdb's copy holds only in-frame clones and misses some; the assay was immunoSEQ multiplex PCR. The repertoire has approximately 200,000 clones, approximately 94% of them found once; the top ten carry roughly 1.8%. This sample comprised peripheral blood, obtained 28 days after the second dose of the MenACWY control vaccine. The receptors were gathered from an adult who received the MenACWY meningococcal vaccine as a control. Both conserved end residues are part of each CDR3. A D gene is named only where the DNA matches it firmly. Clone size is stated in some rows and not others, as once, few, many or a class when expanded.

clone size | J gene | D gene | V gene | CDR3 DNA | CDR3 protein
NA | TRBJ2-7 | TRBD1 | TRBV6-2/TRBV6-3 | TGTGCCAGCAGTCTACAGGGGCTCGAGCAGTACTTC | CASSLQGLEQYF
NA | TRBJ1-4 | TRBD1 | TRBV28 | TGTGCCAGCAGTTCCGGACAGGGAAGGCGTGAAAAACTGTTTTTT | CASSSGQGRREKLFF
NA | TRBJ1-3 | NA | TRBV9 | TGTGCCAGCAGCGACGAACGTGGGGCTCCCTCTGGAAACACCATATATTTT | CASSDERGAPSGNTIYF
once | TRBJ1-2 | NA | TRBV10-3 | TGTGCCACCGAGGATCCGAGGGCTCATAATTACTATGGCTACACCTTC | CATEDPRAHNYYGYTF
NA | TRBJ2-1 | TRBD2 | TRBV5-1 | TGCGCCAGCAGCTACTTAGCGGGAGCCTACAATGAGCAGTTCTTC | CASSYLAGAYNEQFF
once | TRBJ2-1 | TRBD2 | TRBV7-8 | TGTGCCAGCAGCCCTCAGGTAGTAGCGGGGGAGTTATACAATGAGCAGTTCTTC | CASSPQVVAGELYNEQFF
NA | TRBJ2-7 | TRBD1 | TRBV10-3 | TGTGCCATCAGCTCAGAACCAGGGGGACGAAACGAGCAGTACTTC | CAISSEPGGRNEQYF
NA | TRBJ1-1 | NA | TRBV7-8 | TGTGCCAGCAGCCCGGGTGGTAGGGGAAACACTGAAGCTTTCTTT | CASSPGGRGNTEAFF
NA | TRBJ2-7 | NA | TRBV5-4 | TGTGCCAGCAGCTTAACGGCGAATCACGAGCAGTACTTC | CASSLTANHEQYF
NA | TRBJ1-2 | NA | TRBV18 | TGTGCCAGCTCACCAGGGGGGCCCTATGGCTACACCTTC | CASSPGGPYGYTF
NA | TRBJ1-3 | NA | TRBV19 | TGTGCCAGTAGTATAGATCCTACAGGGAGAAACACCATATATTTT | CASSIDPTGRNTIYF
NA | TRBJ2-5 | NA | TRBV6-2/TRBV6-3 | TGTGCCAGCAGTTACATGGAAGAGACCCAGTACTTC | CASSYMEETQYF
NA | TRBJ2-2 | TRBD1 | TRBV19 | TGTGCCAGTAGCCCGACAGGGTTGACCGGGGAGCTGTTTTTT | CASSPTGLTGELFF
NA | TRBJ2-3 | NA | TRBV7-3 | TGTGCCAGCAGCTTCGACCCCACAGATACGCAGTATTTT | CASSFDPTDTQYF
NA | TRBJ1-1 | NA | TRBV7-9 | TGTGCCAGCAGCTTAGAGGTACAGGAGGACACTGAAGCTTTCTTT | CASSLEVQEDTEAFF
NA | TRBJ2-1 | NA | TRBV9 | TGTGCCAGCAGCGTCGAATTGTATGGTGAGCAGTTCTTC | CASSVELYGEQFF
NA | TRBJ2-7 | TRBD2 | TRBV5-1 | TGCGCCAGCAGCCCCCCCCTGAGCGGGGTTACCTACGAGCAGTACTTC | CASSPPLSGVTYEQYF
NA | TRBJ2-1 | TRBD1 | TRBV7-9 | TGTGCCAGCAGCTTGGGACAGGTTCACAATGAGCAGTTCTTC | CASSLGQVHNEQFF
NA | TRBJ1-1 | NA | TRBV28 | TGTGCCAGCACCACAGACAGCACTGAAGCTTTCTTT | CASTTDSTEAFF
NA | TRBJ2-5 | NA | TRBV3-1/TRBV3-2 | TGTGCCAGCAGCCAAGCAGGAGAGACCCAGTACTTC | CASSQAGETQYF
NA | TRBJ1-2 | NA | TRBV7-9 | TGTGCCAGCAGCTCCTCAGGGATAACGGGCTACACCTTC | CASSSSGITGYTF
NA | TRBJ2-1 | TRBD2 | TRBV4-1 | TGCGCCAGCAGCGAAAAAACTAGCGGATCCTACAATGAGCAGTTCTTC | CASSEKTSGSYNEQFF
NA | TRBJ1-1 | NA | TRBV12-5 | TGTGCTAGTGCCCGGATGGACACTGAAGCTTTCTTT | CASARMDTEAFF
NA | TRBJ1-1 | NA | TRBV3-1/TRBV3-2 | TGTGCCAGCAGCCAAGGGGGGGGCGGTTGGACTGAAGCTTTCTTT | CASSQGGGGWTEAFF
once | TRBJ1-5 | NA | TRBV19 | TGTGCCAGTAGTAGCAACAGGGAGAAGGGTATATGGAGCAATCAGCCCCAGCATTTT | CASSSNREKGIWSNQPQHF
few | TRBJ1-1 | TRBD1 | TRBV29-1 | TGCAGCGTACCGGGACAGGGACGTACTGAAGCTTTCTTT | CSVPGQGRTEAFF
NA | TRBJ2-7 | TRBD2 | TRBV11-3 | TGTGCCAGCAGCTTAGATAGCGGGGGCGAGCAGTACTTC | CASSLDSGGEQYF
NA | TRBJ1-6 | NA | TRBV7-3 | TGTGCCAGCAGCTCGGGAGACTATAATTCACCCCTCCACTTT | CASSSGDYNSPLHF
NA | TRBJ1-3 | NA | TRBV3-1/TRBV3-2 | TGTGCCAGCAGCCTCTTGGGGGGAAACACCATATATTTT | CASSLLGGNTIYF
NA | TRBJ1-5 | NA | TRBV27 | TGTGCCAGCCGCGGCGTGGGGGGTAGTCAGCCCCAGCATTTT | CASRGVGGSQPQHF
NA | TRBJ1-2 | NA | TRBV7-3 | TGTGCCAGCAGCTCCCTCGGCGCAGGGCATGGCTACACCTTC | CASSSLGAGHGYTF
NA | TRBJ1-6 | NA | TRBV5-1 | TGCGCCAGCAGCTTGGACACACCTGATTCACCCCTCCACTTT | CASSLDTPDSPLHF
NA | TRBJ1-4 | NA | TRBV19 | TGTGCCAGTAGTATAATCCCCCAGAACGGAGAACTGTTTTTT | CASSIIPQNGELFF
NA | TRBJ2-1 | TRBD1 | TRBV2 | TGTGCCAGCGAGGGGGCGAGGGTTGGTAGTAGGCGCCCCCGTCCCGGCAATGAGCAGTTCTTC | CASEGARVGSRRPRPGNEQFF
NA | TRBJ1-3 | NA | TRBV11-1 | TGTGCCAGCAGCCCCTCTTCTGGAAACACCATATATTTT | CASSPSSGNTIYF
NA | TRBJ1-2 | NA | TRBV28 | TGTGCCAGCAGTTTACTGGGTCAGGGTATTAAAATGGGCTACACCTTC | CASSLLGQGIKMGYTF
NA | TRBJ2-1 | NA | TRBV6-5 | TGTGCCAGCAGACCCGACTGGGGCGTGGGCGATGAGCAGTTCTTC | CASRPDWGVGDEQFF
NA | TRBJ2-7 | NA | TRBV2 | TGTGCCAGCAGTCTTCTGGCGGCCTACGAGCAGTACTTC | CASSLLAAYEQYF
NA | TRBJ1-2 | NA | TRBV7-9 | TGTGCCAGCAGTCCAAACACCCCATGGGGCTACACCTTC | CASSPNTPWGYTF
NA | TRBJ2-6 | TRBD2 | TRBV11-2 | TGTGCCAGCAGCTTAGTGGGGCTAGCGGGAGACTCTGGGGCCAACGTCCTGACTTTC | CASSLVGLAGDSGANVLTF
NA | TRBJ2-7 | TRBD1 | TRBV2 | TGTGCCAGCAGCCGGGACAGTGCCTACGAGCAGTACTTC | CASSRDSAYEQYF
NA | TRBJ1-4 | NA | TRBV5-1 | TGCGCCAGCAGCTTGGTGGACACTACAACTAATGAAAAACTGTTTTTT | CASSLVDTTTNEKLFF
once | TRBJ1-5 | TRBD1 | TRBV5-1 | TGCGCCAGCAGCCCGGGGACAGTCAATCAGCCCCAGCATTTT | CASSPGTVNQPQHF
NA | TRBJ2-7 | TRBD1 | TRBV12-3/TRBV12-4 | TGTGCCAGCGGACAGGGAGGCGAAGAGCAGTACTTC | CASGQGGEEQYF
NA | TRBJ1-5 | NA | TRBV19 | TGTGCCAGTAGTATAGACCCCGGGTGGCCCCAGCATTTT | CASSIDPGWPQHF
NA | TRBJ2-7 | NA | TRBV4-3 | TGCGCCAGCAGCCAAGACGCCAGGGGGGACTACGAGCAGTACTTC | CASSQDARGDYEQYF
NA | TRBJ1-1 | TRBD1 | TRBV7-3 | TGTGCCAGCAGCTTAATTCGACAGGGACGCGGGACTGAAGCTTTCTTT | CASSLIRQGRGTEAFF
NA | TRBJ2-7 | NA | TRBV6-5 | TGTGCCAGCAGTCAGGACAGCCTGAACGAATACGAGCAGTACTTC | CASSQDSLNEYEQYF
NA | TRBJ2-2 | NA | TRBV24-1 | TGTGCCACCAGTGATTTGAGGGGGGGCGCCGGGGAGCTGTTTTTT | CATSDLRGGAGELFF
few | TRBJ1-5 | TRBD1 | TRBV19 | TGTGCCAGTATAGCGACAGGGGCGTATAGCAATCAGCCCCAGCATTTT | CASIATGAYSNQPQHF
NA | TRBJ2-2 | NA | TRBV28 | TGTGCCAGCTGGGCGGGTGGGAACACCGGGGAGCTGTTTTTT | CASWAGGNTGELFF
NA | TRBJ2-1 | NA | TRBV19 | TGTGCCAGTACTTTAGGGGACCCGCTTATCGGTGAGCAGTTCTTC | CASTLGDPLIGEQFF
NA | TRBJ1-1 | NA | TRBV19 | TGTGCCAGTAGTATCTATGTTATTGGAGCTGAGACTGAAGCTTTCTTT | CASSIYVIGAETEAFF
once | TRBJ2-7 | TRBD1 | TRBV19 | TGTGCCAGTACCTTTGTGTGGGGACAGGGGGCTTTTGGGGCCTACGAGCAGTACTTC | CASTFVWGQGAFGAYEQYF
NA | TRBJ1-5 | TRBD1 | TRBV7-2 | TGTGCCAGCAGCCCCGGCGGGACAGGCCTCAATCAGCCCCAGCATTTT | CASSPGGTGLNQPQHF
NA | TRBJ1-2 | NA | TRBV2 | TGTGCCAGCCGGTCAGGGCGACAAGAGGGCTACACCTTC | CASRSGRQEGYTF
few | TRBJ1-4 | NA | TRBV6-5 | TGTGCCAGCAGCTTGACGCCAACTAATGAAAAACTGTTTTTT | CASSLTPTNEKLFF
once | TRBJ1-6 | NA | TRBV7-8 | TGTGCCAGCAGCTTAGGGACTACAGGGTCTAATTCACCCCTCCACTTT | CASSLGTTGSNSPLHF
NA | TRBJ1-1 | NA | TRBV2 | TGTGCCAGCAGTGGTCAATCCATGAACACTGAAGCTTTCTTT | CASSGQSMNTEAFF
NA | TRBJ2-7 | TRBD1 | TRBV5-8 | TGTGCCAGCAGCTTGCGTCCGGACAGGGCGTACGAGCAGTACTTC | CASSLRPDRAYEQYF